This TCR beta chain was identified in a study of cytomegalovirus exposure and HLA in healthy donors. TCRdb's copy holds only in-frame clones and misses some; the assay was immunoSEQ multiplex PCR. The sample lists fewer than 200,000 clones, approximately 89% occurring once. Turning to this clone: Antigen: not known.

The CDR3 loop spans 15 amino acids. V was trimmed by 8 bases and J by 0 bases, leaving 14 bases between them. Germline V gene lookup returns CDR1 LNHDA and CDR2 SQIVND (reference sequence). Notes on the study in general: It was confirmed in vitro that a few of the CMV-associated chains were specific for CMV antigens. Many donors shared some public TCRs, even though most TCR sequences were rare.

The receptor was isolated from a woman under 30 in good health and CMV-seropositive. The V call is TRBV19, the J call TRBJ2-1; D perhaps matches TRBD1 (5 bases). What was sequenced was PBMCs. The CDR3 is CASQQGSFSYNEQFF. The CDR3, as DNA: TGTGCCAGTCAGCAGGGTAGTTTCTCCTACAATGAGCAGTTCTTC.